What follows are 6 T cell receptor beta chains derived from one specimen sequenced in a study of T-cell reconstitution after alpha-beta-depleted transplantation in children. The authors prepared the TCRbeta library with unique molecular identifiers. TCRdb fed the PCR reads into MiXCR, producing one record per CDR3 protein. The data contain roughly 250,000 distinct CDR3 sequences, roughly 8% of them seen just once; the ten biggest clones take up approximately 6%. The sequencing used PBMCs, mostly from graft donor cells, collected 180 days after TCRalphabeta/CD19-depleted stem cell transplant. The origin of the receptors is a male patient younger than 18 who had a stem cell transplant for acute lymphoblastic leukemia, so the T cells may come from the graft donor.

The rearrangement links TRBV3-1 to TRBJ2-7; tentatively, D is TRBD2 (5 bases). Trimming removed 5 bases from V and 2 bases from J, with 16 bases in between. Germline CDR1 and CDR2: LGHDT and YNNKEL (reference sequence). The CDR3 sequence is 15 residues long. The CDR3 loop reads CASSEGSPSAYEQYF. CDR3 nucleotides: TGTGCCAGCAGCGAAGGGAGCCCCTCGGCCTACGAGCAGTACTTC.

This clonotype was detected ten times or more. This chain connects TRBV20-1 to TRBJ2-5; 9 bases are shared with TRBD2. The V and J ends lost 6 bases and 5 bases, in that order; junction bases with no gene match: 10. The CDR3 is made up of 14 amino acids. CDR1 is DFQATT, CDR2 SNEGSKA, per germline (reference sequence). CDR3 coding DNA: TGCAGTGCGGGTGGCGGGGGGGCCGGGGAGACCCAGTACTTC. It encodes CSAGGGGAGETQYF.

This clonotype was recorded many times. The rearrangement uses TRBV29-1 and TRBJ2-1; 14 positions match TRBD2. J lost 4 bases, V lost 3 bases, and 5 bases had no gene match. The CDR3 consists of 16 residues. Germline loops: CDR1 SQVTM, CDR2 ANQGSEA. CDR3 sequence reads: CSVEGLAGASYNEQFF. For the CDR3, the DNA is TGCAGCGTTGAGGGACTAGCGGGAGCGAGTTACAATGAGCAGTTCTTC.

This clonotype was counted at least ten times. The J gene is TRBJ2-7, the V gene TRBV4-1; perhaps D is TRBD1 or TRBD2 (6 bases each). The CDR3 runs to 18 residues. CDR1 is MGHRA and CDR2 is YSYEKL in the germline V gene. Trimming cost V 0 bases and J 0 bases, with 18 bases left between them. The CDR3 spells CASSQEIWGARSSYEQYF. The CDR3 nucleotides are TGCGCCAGCAGCCAAGAGATCTGGGGGGCTAGAAGCTCCTACGAGCAGTACTTC.

The chain uses TRBV5-5 and TRBJ1-5; D not certain. This CDR3 comprises 17 residues. Germline loops: CDR1 SGHKS, CDR2 YYEKEE (reference sequence). V shed 2 bases and J shed 7 bases, with 22 bases lying between them. The CDR3 protein is CASSFSYSPRSEQPQHF. In DNA form, the CDR3 reads TGTGCCAGCAGCTTCTCGTATTCCCCGCGGTCCGAGCAGCCCCAGCATTTT.

There are many counts of this clonotype. This chain joins TRBV20-1 and TRBJ2-6; TRBD1 agrees at 7 bases. CDR3 length equals 15 residues. J gave up 3 bases and V 6 bases, and 8 bases lay outside the gene matches. Germline assignment: CDR1 DFQATT and CDR2 SNEGSKA (reference sequence). CDR3 protein: CSARQGSDGANVLTF. The CDR3 DNA reads TGCAGTGCCCGACAGGGTTCGGATGGGGCCAACGTCCTGACTTTC.